This T cell receptor (beta chain) was identified during a study of blood T cell repertoires in COVID-19 (dated by TCRdb to about 2020). Regarding the complete study: Collaborator samples came from the United States, Italy and Spain and covered acute and convalescent phases of COVID-19. The prospective study material was composed of cDNA or gDNA derived from T cells, B-cell-depleted T cells, or PBMCs. The dataset comprised deeply sampled blood TCRbeta repertoires from subjects exposed to, actively infected with, or recovered from COVID-19. The repertoires were released in a freely available public database meant as a resource for research on the immune response to SARS-CoV-2. The samples were drawn from two sources: the first 160 participants of the ongoing ImmuneRACE study, and 1,200 or so subjects contributed by 6 global collaborators. Nearly every sample came with metadata listing a de-identified subject ID, COVID-19 status, age in years and sex. Where available, HLA class I and class II types were obtained from metadata supplied by the sample provider rather than from assay-based typing. General conclusions and limits of the study: The amount of clinical and demographic metadata varied by source and participant and was provided uncurated.

About this clone: Its antigen remains unidentified. It has no much larger one-base neighbor in the sample; base qualities were not kept.

Participants in the prospective study were enrolled through a virtual design, were aged about 18 to 89 years, and lived in roughly 25 United States geographic areas. In the prospective study, cohorts were assigned on the basis of participant-reported clinical history obtained from a screening survey and a study questionnaire. Recovered participants in ImmuneRACE Cohort 3 were defined by two consecutive negative NP/OP PCR tests, clearance by a healthcare professional, or resolution of symptoms. Each participant in the prospective study had whole blood, serum and a nasopharyngeal or oropharyngeal swab collected by mobile phlebotomists. Participants in the prospective study had the option to provide additional blood draws and questionnaires over a roughly 2-month period. Prospective study blood samples were shipped either frozen or at room temperature before DNA extraction. TCRbeta CDR3 regions were amplified from genomic DNA by means of the immunoSEQ Assay, a bias-controlled multiplex PCR. In the authors' own workflow: Within the assay, amplification of reference gene primers was used to estimate how many nucleated cells each sample contained. Sequence reads were collapsed and filtered to measure the absolute abundance of every unique TCRbeta CDR3 rearrangement. For each sample, productive Simpson clonality was calculated as the square root of Simpson's diversity index over productive rearrangements. The clones in this table, taken by TCRdb from immuneACCESS, are in-frame only. Not every clone is retained; where verified, under half of the shortfall comes from an unresolved V gene, and the cause of the rest is unknown. V and J calls and clone size are those listed in that table; D and trimming were worked out from the DNA. This sample has about 200,000 clones in its table, and 70% to 85% of those were observed once. Roughly 15% of the sample is held by the ten biggest clonotypes.

The V end gives up 6 bases and the J end 4 bases, leaving 13 bases in the junction not matched to a gene. Inclusive of the bounding cysteine and phenylalanine, the CDR3 is 17 residues long. Only CDR3 DNA remains: 51 bases, in frame from the first base. CDR1 and CDR2, looked up from the germline V gene, are MDHEN and SYDVKM. The TCR originated in a man between 35 and 55 years old who had recovered from COVID-19. The sequenced material came from PBMCs or T cells enriched from blood (not recorded which). This chain joins TRBV28 to TRBJ1-4; 8 nucleotides in the junction match TRBD1. Read as DNA, the sequence is TGTGCCAGCAGCTCTGCCCCCGGACAGGGTCATAATGAAAAACTGTTTTTT. The translation is CASSSAPGQGHNEKLFF.